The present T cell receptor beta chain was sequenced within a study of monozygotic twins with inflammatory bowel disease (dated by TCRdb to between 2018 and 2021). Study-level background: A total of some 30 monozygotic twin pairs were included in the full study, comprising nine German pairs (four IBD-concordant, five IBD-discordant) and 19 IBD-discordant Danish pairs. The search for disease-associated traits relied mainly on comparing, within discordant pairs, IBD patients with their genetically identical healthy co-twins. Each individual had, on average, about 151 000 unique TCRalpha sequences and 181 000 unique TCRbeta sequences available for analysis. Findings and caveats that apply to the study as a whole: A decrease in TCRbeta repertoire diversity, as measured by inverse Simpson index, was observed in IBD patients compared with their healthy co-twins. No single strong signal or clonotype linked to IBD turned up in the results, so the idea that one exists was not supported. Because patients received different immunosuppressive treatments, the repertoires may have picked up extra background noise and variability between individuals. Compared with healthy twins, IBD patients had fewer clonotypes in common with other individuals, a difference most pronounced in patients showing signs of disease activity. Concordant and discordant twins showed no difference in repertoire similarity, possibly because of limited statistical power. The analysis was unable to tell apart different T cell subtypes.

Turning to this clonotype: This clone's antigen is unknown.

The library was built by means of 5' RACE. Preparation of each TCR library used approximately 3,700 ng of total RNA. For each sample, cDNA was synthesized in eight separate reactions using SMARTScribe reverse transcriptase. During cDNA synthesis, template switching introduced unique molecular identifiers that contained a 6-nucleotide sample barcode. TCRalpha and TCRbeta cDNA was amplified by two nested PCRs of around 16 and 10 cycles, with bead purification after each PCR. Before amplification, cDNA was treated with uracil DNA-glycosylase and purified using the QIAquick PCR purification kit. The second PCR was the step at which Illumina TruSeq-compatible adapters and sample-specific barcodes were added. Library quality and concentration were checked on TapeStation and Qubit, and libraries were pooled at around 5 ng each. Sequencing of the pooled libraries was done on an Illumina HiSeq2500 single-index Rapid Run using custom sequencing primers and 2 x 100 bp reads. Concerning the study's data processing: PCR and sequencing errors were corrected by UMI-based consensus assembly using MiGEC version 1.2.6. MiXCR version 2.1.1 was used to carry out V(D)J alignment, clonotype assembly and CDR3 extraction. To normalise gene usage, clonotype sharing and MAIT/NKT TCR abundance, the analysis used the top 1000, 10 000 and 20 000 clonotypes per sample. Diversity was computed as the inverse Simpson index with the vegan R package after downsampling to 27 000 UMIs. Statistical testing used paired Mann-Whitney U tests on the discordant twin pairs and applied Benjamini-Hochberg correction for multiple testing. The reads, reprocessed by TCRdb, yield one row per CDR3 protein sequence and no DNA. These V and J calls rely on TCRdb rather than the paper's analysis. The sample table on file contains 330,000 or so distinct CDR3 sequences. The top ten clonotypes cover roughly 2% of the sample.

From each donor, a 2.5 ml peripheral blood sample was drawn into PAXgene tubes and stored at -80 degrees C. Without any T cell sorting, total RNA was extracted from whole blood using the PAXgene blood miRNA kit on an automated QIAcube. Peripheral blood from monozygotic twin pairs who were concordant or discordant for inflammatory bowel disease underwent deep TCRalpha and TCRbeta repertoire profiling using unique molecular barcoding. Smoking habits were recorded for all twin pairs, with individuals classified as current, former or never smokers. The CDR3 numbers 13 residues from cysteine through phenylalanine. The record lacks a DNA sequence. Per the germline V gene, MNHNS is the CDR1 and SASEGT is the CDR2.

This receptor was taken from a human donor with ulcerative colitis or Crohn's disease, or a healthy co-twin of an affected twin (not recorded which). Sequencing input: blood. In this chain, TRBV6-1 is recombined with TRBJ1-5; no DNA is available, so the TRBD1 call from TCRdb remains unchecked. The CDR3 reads CAIQGFGNQPQHF.